The clone carrying this T cell receptor (beta chain) was seen only a few times. Methods used by the authors: Nucleated cell counts were estimated from reference gene primer amplification. Data came from immunoSEQ multiplex PCR; TCRdb stores just in-frame clones and leaves some out. For V, J and clone size, that table is used; D and trimming come from the DNA. This sample has about 50,000 clones, with more than 75% found just once. The sample belongs to a study of blood T cell repertoires in COVID-19. Background on the study: From the United States, Italy and Spain came samples of acute and convalescent COVID-19. T cells, B-cell-depleted T cells, or PBMCs supplied cDNA or gDNA.

V trimming: 1 base; J trimming: 3 bases; junction bases outside the gene matches: 3. The germline CDR1 and CDR2 sequences are GTSNPN and SVGIG (reference sequence). CDR3 size: 15 residues. The clonotype comes from a woman aged 55 to 70 with acute or convalescent COVID-19. What was sequenced was peripheral blood. This chain uses TRBV30 with TRBJ2-1; 10 nucleotides match TRBD2. The CDR3 reads CAWSAGTSVYNEQFF. DNA for the CDR3: TGTGCCTGGAGTGCCGGGACTAGCGTCTACAATGAGCAGTTCTTC.